One T cell receptor (beta chain) is described in this entry. Its antigen is still unknown. No per-base quality is available; no much larger clone lies one base away. Participants in the prospective study were enrolled through a virtual design, were aged 18 to 89 years, and lived in about 25 United States geographic areas. To assign participants to cohorts, the prospective study relied on clinical history that participants themselves reported in a screening survey and a study questionnaire. For ImmuneRACE Cohort 3, a participant was defined as recovered based on two consecutive negative NP/OP PCR tests, clearance by a healthcare professional, or resolution of symptoms. In the prospective study, mobile phlebotomists collected whole blood, serum and a nasopharyngeal or oropharyngeal swab from each participant. Participants in the prospective study had the option to provide additional blood draws and questionnaires over a roughly two-month period. Before DNA extraction, blood samples from the prospective study were shipped at room temperature or frozen.

TCRbeta CDR3 regions were amplified from genomic DNA by means of the immunoSEQ Assay, a bias-controlled multiplex PCR. From the authors' description of their analysis: The number of nucleated cells in each sample was estimated by amplification of reference gene primers within the assay. To quantify the absolute abundance of each unique TCRbeta CDR3 rearrangement, sequence reads were collapsed and filtered. Productive Simpson clonality was computed per sample as the square root of Simpson's diversity index over productive rearrangements. The clones in this table, taken by TCRdb from immuneACCESS, are in-frame only. Not every clone is retained; where verified, under half of the shortfall comes from an unresolved V gene, and the cause of the rest is unknown. V and J calls and clone size are given by that table; D and trimming were obtained from the DNA. The sample records a few hundred thousand clones, about 90% of which are singletons. Under 6% of the sample is in the top ten clones.

These data originate in a study of blood T cell repertoires in COVID-19 (dated by TCRdb to 2019 to 2021). In terms of the full investigation: Collaborator samples came from the United States, Italy and Spain and covered acute and convalescent phases of COVID-19. The material from the prospective study consisted of cDNA or gDNA derived from T cells, B-cell-depleted T cells, or PBMCs. Deeply sampled blood TCRbeta repertoires from subjects exposed to, actively infected with, or recovered from COVID-19 were included in the dataset. The repertoires were released in a freely available public database meant as a resource for research on the immune response to SARS-CoV-2. The samples were drawn from the first 160 participants of the ongoing ImmuneRACE study and from 950 to 1,500 subjects provided by 6 global collaborators. Nearly every sample came with metadata listing a de-identified subject ID, COVID-19 status, age in years and sex. HLA class I and class II types, where available, came from metadata supplied by the sample provider rather than from assay-based typing. Beyond this particular receptor, the publication reports: The quantity of clinical and demographic metadata differed by source and by participant and was supplied without curation.

V is reduced by 0 bases and J by 6 bases, leaving a spacing of 12 bases between them. The CDR3 covers 15 residues, taking in both the cysteine and the phenylalanine. The retained sequence is limited to the CDR3, 45 bases, with the frame set at the first base. Per the germline V gene, MNHEY is the CDR1 and SVGAGI is the CDR2. The sequence joins TRBV6-5 to TRBJ2-1; too little of a D gene remains to name it. What was sequenced was PBMCs or T cells enriched from blood (not recorded which). This receptor was obtained from a woman in her twenties or thirties who had recovered from COVID-19. The nucleotides are TGTGCCAGCAGTTACTCGAGGAGCGCCTCCAATGAGCAGTTCTTC. This translates into CASSYSRSASNEQFF.